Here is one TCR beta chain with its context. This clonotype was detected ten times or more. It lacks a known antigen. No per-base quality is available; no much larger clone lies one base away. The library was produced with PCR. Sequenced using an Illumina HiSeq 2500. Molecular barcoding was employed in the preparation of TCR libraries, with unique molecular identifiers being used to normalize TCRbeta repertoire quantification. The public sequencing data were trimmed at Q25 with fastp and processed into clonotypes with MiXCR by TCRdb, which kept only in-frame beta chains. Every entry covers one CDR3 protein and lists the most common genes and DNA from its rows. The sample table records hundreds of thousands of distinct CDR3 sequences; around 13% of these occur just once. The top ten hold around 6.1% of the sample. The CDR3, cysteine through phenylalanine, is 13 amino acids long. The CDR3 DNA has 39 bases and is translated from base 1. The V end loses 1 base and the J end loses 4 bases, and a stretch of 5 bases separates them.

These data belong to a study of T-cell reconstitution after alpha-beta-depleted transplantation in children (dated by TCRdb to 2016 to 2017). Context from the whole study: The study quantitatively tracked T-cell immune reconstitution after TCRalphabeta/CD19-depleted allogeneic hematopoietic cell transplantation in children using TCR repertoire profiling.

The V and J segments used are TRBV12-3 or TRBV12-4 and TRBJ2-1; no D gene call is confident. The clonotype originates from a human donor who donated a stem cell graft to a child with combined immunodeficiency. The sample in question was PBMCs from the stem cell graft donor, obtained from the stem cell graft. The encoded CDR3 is CASSLVEYNEQFF. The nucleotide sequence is TGTGCCAGCAGTTTAGTTGAGTACAATGAGCAGTTCTTC.